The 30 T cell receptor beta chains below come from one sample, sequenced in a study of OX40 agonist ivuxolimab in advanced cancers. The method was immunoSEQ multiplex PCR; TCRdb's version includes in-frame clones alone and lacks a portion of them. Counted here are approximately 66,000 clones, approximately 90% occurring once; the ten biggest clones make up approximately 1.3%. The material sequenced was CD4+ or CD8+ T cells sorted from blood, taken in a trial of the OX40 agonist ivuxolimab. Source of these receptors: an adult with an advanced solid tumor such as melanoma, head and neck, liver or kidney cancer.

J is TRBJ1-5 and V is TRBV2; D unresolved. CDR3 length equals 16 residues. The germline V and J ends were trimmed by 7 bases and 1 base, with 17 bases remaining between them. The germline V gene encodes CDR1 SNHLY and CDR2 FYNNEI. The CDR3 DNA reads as TGTGCCAGCAAGTGGAGCTCTGCGAGCAGCAATCAGCCCCAGCATTTT. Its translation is CASKWSSASSNQPQHF.

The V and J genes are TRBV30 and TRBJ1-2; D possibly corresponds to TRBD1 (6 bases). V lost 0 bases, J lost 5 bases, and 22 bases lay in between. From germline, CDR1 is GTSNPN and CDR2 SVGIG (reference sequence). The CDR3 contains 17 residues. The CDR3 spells CAWSVLRAPGAVYGYTF. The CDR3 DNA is TGTGCCTGGAGTGTACTCCGGGCCCCAGGGGCGGTTTATGGCTACACCTTC.

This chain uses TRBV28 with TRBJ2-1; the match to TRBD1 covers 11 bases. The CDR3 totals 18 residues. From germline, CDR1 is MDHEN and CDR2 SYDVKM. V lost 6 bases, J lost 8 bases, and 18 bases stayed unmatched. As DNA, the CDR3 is TGTGCCAGCAGAGACCCCCGATCCGGGACAGGGGGGAGGCATGAGCAGTTCTTC. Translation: CASRDPRSGTGGRHEQFF.

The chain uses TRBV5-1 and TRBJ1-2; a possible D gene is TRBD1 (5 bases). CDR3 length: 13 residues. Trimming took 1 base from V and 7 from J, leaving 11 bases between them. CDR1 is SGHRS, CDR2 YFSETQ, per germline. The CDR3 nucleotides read TGCGCCAGCAGCTTGACCGGGGCTCTTGGCTACACCTTC. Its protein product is CASSLTGALGYTF.

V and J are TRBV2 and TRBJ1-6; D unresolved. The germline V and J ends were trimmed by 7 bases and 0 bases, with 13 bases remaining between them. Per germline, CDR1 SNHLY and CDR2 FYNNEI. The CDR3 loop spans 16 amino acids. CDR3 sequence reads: CASILKYSSYNSPLHF. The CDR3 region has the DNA TGTGCCAGCATCCTCAAATACAGCTCCTATAATTCACCCCTCCACTTT.

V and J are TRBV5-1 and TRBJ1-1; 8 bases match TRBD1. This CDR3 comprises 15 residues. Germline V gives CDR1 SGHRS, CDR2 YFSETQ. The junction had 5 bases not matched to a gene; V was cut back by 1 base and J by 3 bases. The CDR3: CASSLFQGAYTEAFF. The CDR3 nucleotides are TGCGCCAGCAGCTTGTTTCAGGGGGCATACACTGAAGCTTTCTTT. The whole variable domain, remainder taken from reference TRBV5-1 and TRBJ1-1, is KAGVTQTPRYLIKTRGQQVTLSCSPISGHRSVSWYQQTPGQGLQFLFEYFSETQRNKGNFPGRFSGRQFSNSRSEMNVSTLELGDSALYLCASSLFQGAYTEAFFGQGTRLTVV.

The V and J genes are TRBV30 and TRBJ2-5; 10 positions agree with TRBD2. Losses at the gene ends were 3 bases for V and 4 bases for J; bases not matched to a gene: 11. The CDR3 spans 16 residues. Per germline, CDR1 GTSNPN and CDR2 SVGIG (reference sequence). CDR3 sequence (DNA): TGTGCCTGGAGCTCAGACCAGCGGGGGGGCCGAGAGACCCAGTACTTC. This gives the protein CAWSSDQRGGRETQYF.

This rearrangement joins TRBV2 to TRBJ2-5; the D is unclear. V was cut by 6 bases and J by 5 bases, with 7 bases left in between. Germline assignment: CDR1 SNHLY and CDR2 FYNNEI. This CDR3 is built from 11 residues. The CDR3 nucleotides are TGTGCCAGCAGGGGATATGAGACCCAGTACTTC. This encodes CASRGYETQYF. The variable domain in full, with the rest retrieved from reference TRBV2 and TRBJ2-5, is EPEVTQTPSHQVTQMGQEVILRCVPISNHLYFYWYRQILGQKVEFLVSFYNNEISEKSEIFDDQFSVERPDGSNFTLKIRSTKLEDSAMYFCASRGYETQYFGPGTRLLVL.

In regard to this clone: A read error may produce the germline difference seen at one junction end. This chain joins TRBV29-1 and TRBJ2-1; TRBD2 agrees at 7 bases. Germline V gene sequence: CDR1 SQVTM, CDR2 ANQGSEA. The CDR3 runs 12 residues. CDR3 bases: TGTGGGGGGGTATCCCCCCTGAATGAGCAGTTCTTC. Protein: CGGVSPLNEQFF.

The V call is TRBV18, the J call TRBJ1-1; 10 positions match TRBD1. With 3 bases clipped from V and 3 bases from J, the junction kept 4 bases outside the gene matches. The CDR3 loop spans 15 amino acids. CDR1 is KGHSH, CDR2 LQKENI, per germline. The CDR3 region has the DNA TGTGCCAGCTCACCCGGGACAGGGGATTACACTGAAGCTTTCTTT. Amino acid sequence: CASSPGTGDYTEAFF.

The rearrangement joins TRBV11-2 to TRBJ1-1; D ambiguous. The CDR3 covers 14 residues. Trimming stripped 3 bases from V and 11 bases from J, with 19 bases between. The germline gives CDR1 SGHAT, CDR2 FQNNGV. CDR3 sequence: CASSLGGYPPAAFF. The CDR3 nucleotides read TGTGCCAGCAGCTTGGGAGGATACCCCCCCGCCGCTTTCTTT.

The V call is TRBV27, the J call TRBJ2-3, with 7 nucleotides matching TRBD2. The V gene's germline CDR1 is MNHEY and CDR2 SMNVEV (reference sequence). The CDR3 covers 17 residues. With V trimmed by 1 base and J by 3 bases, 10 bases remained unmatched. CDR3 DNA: TGTGCCAGCAGTTTATTAAGGGCGGGGGTGGGAACAGATACGCAGTATTTT. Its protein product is CASSLLRAGVGTDTQYF.

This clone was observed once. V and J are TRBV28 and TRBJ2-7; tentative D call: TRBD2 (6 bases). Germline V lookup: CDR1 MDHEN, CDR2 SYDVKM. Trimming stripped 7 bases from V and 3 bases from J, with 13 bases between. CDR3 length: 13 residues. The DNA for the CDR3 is TGTGCCAGCACCACCGCGGGGTACTACGAGCAGTACTTC. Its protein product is CASTTAGYYEQYF. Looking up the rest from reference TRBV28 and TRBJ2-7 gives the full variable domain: DVKVTQSSRYLVKRTGEKVFLECVQDMDHENMFWYRQDPGLGLRLIYFSYDVKMKEKGDIPEGYSVSREKKERFSLILESASTNQTSMYLCASTTAGYYEQYFGPGTRLTVT.

This CDR3 is CASSLGPLAEETQYF. CDR3 coding DNA: TGCGCCAGCAGCTTGGGCCCACTAGCGGAAGAGACCCAGTACTTC. The J gene is TRBJ2-5, the V gene TRBV5-1; 8 bases agree with TRBD2. There are 15 residues in the CDR3. The junction had 4 bases not matched to a gene; V was cut back by 0 bases and J by 3 bases. From germline, CDR1 is SGHRS and CDR2 YFSETQ.

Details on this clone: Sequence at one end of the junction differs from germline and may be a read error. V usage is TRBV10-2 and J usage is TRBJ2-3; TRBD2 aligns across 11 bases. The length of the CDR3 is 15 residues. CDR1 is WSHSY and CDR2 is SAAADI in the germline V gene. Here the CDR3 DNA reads TGCGCCAGCGGTGAGGGTAGCGGGGGGGCGGATACGCAGTATTTT. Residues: CASGEGSGGADTQYF.

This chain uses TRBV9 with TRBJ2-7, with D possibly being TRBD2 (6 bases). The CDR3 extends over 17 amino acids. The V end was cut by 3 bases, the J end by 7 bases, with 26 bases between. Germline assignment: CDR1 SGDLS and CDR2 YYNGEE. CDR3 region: CASSDNRGGLPGGEQYF. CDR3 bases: TGTGCCAGCAGCGATAATAGGGGTGGACTACCCGGAGGAGAGCAGTACTTC.

The CDR3 sequence is CASSIDSSDQPQHF. CDR3 nucleotides: TGCGCCAGCAGCATCGACAGTTCCGATCAGCCCCAGCATTTT. This chain uses TRBV5-1 with TRBJ1-5; D is perhaps TRBD1 (5 bases). The CDR3 has 14 residues. Germline CDR1 SGHRS, CDR2 YFSETQ. V gave up 4 bases and J gave up 5 bases, with 13 bases separating them.

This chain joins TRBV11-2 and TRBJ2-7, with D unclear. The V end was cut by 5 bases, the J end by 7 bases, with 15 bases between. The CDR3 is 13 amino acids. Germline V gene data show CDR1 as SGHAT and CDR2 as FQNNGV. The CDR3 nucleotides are TGTGCCAGCAGCCTCCACAGCATGGGTGAGCAGTACTTC. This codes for CASSLHSMGEQYF.

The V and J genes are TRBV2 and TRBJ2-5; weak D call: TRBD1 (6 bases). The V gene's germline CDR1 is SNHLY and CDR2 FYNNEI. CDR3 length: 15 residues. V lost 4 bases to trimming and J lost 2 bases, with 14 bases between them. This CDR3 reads CASSGIGTFQETQYF. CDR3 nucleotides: TGTGCCAGCAGTGGGATCGGGACATTTCAAGAGACCCAGTACTTC. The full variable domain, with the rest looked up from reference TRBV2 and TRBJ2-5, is EPEVTQTPSHQVTQMGQEVILRCVPISNHLYFYWYRQILGQKVEFLVSFYNNEISEKSEIFDDQFSVERPDGSNFTLKIRSTKLEDSAMYFCASSGIGTFQETQYFGPGTRLLVL.

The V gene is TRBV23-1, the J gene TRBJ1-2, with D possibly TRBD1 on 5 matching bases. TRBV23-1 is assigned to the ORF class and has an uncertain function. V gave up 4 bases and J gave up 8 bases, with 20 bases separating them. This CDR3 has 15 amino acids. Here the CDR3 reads CASSPPGAPAWGYTF. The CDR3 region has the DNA TGCGCCAGCAGTCCTCCCGGGGCACCCGCATGGGGCTACACCTTC.

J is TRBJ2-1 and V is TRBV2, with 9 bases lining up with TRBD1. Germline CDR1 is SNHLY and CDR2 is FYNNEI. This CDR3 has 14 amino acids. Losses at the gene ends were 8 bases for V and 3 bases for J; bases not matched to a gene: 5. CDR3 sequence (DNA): TGTGCCAGCCGCCGACAGGGGGTCTACAATGAGCAGTTCTTC. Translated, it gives CASRRQGVYNEQFF.

CDR3 protein: CASSIVLAGRETQYF. CDR3 bases: TGTGCCAGTAGTATCGTCCTAGCGGGGAGGGAGACCCAGTACTTC. This chain links TRBV19 with TRBJ2-5, with TRBD2 identical over 9 bases. The length of the CDR3 is 15 residues. Germline V lookup: CDR1 LNHDA, CDR2 SQIVND (reference sequence). Trimming took 3 bases from V and 5 from J; bases not matched to a gene: 7.

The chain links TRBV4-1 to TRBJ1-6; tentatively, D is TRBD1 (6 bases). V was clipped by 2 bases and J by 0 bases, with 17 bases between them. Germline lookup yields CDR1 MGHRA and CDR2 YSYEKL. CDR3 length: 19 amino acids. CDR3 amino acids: CASSQPLRGARSYNSPLHF. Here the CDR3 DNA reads TGCGCCAGCAGCCAACCACTGAGGGGGGCCCGCTCCTATAATTCACCCCTCCACTTT.

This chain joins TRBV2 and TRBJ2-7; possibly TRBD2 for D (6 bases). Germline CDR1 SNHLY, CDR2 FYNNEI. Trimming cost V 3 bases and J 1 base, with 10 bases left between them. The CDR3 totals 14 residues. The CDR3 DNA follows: TGTGCCAGCAGTGAGCTAGCGACATCCTACGAGCAGTACTTC. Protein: CASSELATSYEQYF.

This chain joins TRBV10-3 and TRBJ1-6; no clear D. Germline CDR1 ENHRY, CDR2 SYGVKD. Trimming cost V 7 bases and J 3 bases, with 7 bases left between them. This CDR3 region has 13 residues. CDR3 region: CAINPVYNSPLHF. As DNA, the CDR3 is TGTGCCATCAACCCGGTCTATAATTCACCCCTCCACTTT.

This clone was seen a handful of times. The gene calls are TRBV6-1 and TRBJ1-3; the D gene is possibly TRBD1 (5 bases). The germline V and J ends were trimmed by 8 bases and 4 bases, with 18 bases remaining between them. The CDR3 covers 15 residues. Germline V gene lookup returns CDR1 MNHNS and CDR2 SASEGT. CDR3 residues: CASSIHQGAGNTIYF. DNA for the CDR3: TGTGCCAGCTCTATACATCAGGGAGCGGGAAACACCATATATTTT.

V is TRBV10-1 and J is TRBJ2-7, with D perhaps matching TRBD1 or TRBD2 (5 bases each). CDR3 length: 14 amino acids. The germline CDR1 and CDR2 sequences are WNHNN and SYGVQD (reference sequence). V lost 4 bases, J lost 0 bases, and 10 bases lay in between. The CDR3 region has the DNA TGCGCCAGCAGTGGTGGGGGATCCTCCTACGAGCAGTACTTC. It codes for CASSGGGSSYEQYF.

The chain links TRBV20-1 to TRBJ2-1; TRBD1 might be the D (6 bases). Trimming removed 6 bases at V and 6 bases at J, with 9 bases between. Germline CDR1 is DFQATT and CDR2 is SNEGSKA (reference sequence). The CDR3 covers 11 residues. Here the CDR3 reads CSARGSNEQFF. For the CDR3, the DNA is TGCAGTGCCAGGGGTTCCAATGAGCAGTTCTTC.

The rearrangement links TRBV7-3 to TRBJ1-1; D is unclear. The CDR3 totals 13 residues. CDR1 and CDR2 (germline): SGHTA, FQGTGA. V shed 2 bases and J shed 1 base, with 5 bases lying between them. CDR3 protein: CASSLYGNTEAFF. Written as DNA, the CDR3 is TGTGCCAGCAGCTTATACGGGAACACTGAAGCTTTCTTT.

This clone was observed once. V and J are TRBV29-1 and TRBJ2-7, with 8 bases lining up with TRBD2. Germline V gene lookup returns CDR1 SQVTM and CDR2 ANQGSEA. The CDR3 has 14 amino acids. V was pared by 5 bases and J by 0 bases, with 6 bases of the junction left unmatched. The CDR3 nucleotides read TGCAGCGTTACCCCGGGGGGGCACTCCTACGAGCAGTACTTC. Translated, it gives CSVTPGGHSYEQYF.